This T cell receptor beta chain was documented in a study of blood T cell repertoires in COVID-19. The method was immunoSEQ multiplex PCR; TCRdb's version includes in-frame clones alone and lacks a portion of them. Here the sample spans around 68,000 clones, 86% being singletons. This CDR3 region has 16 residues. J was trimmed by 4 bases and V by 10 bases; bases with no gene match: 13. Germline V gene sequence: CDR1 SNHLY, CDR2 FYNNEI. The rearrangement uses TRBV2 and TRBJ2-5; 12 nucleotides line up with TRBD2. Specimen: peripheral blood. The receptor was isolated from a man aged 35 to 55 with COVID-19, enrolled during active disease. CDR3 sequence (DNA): TGTGCCACCCGAGGACTAGCGGGACCCGGGGGAGAGACCCAGTACTTC. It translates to CATRGLAGPGGETQYF.